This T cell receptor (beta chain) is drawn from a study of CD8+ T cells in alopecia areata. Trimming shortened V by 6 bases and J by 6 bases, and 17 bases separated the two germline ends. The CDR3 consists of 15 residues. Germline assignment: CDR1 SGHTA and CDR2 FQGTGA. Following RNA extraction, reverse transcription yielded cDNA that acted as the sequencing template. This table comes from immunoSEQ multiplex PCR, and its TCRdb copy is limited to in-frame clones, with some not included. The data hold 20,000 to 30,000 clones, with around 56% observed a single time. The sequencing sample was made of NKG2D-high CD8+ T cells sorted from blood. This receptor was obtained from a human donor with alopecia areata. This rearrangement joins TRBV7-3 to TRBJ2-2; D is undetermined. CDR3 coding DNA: TGTGCCAGCAGTTTCTATGCATTCCAGGCCGGGGAGCTGTTTTTT. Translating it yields CASSFYAFQAGELFF.